The clone carrying this T cell receptor beta chain was seen a single time. This entry comes from a study of shared clonotypes between healthy human individuals. Study background: Two women and three men aged 18 to 49 made up the donors. Per donor, CD8 memory used one plate, CD8 naive used two, CD4 memory used three and CD4 naive used three.

Adult donors, all healthy and HIV-negative, had no recent acute infections or vaccinations. Over several immunoSEQ plates, each subset's genomic DNA was distributed in even portions. Profiling relied on immunoSEQ multiplex PCR, and the TCRdb table lists in-frame clones only, not all of them. The sample has 550,000 to 700,000 clones; roughly 72% are singletons. The CDR3 runs 13 residues. Germline-derived CDR1 and CDR2 are SGHNT and YENEEA. Between the trimmed V and J ends, which lost 0 bases and 8 bases, there was a span of 7 bases. This TCR was recovered from a woman aged 30 to 39 in good health. The chain couples TRBV11-3 to TRBJ2-2; D call uncertain. Source material: memory CD4+ T cells sorted from blood. Subset denoted: CD45RA-negative fraction. CDR3 loop: CASSLEAQGELFF. The CDR3 region has the DNA TGTGCCAGCAGCTTAGAGGCTCAGGGGGAGCTGTTTTTT.